The 29 T cell receptor beta chains below were found in one sample sequenced in a study of high-grade serous ovarian cancer treatment subgroups. The tumor samples were collected prior to definitive surgery or chemotherapy. Repertoires were generated with immunoSEQ multiplex PCR, while TCRdb's copy carries only in-frame clones and drops some. Found here are fewer than 35,000 clones, roughly four fifths of them singletons; the top ten hold about 2%. The sequenced material came from tumor tissue. These receptors were taken from a human donor with high-grade serous ovarian cancer.

This clone was detected only once. The CDR3 nucleotides read TGTGCCAGCAGTCTAACCGGGACAGGGGGCAATCAGCCCCAGCATTTT. It translates to CASSLTGTGGNQPQHF. The chain has TRBV28 and TRBJ1-5, with TRBD1 matching over 10 bases. CDR1 MDHEN and CDR2 SYDVKM come from the germline V gene. V dropped 5 bases and J dropped 2; count of bases not matched to a gene: 6. CDR3 length: 16 residues.

This clone has only a few counts. CDR3 loop: CSAGRNEKLFF. CDR3 coding DNA: TGCAGTGCTGGAAGAAACGAAAAACTGTTTTTT. The chain employs TRBV20-1 and TRBJ1-4, with D unclear. CDR1 is DFQATT, CDR2 SNEGSKA, per germline (reference sequence). The V end lost 5 bases, the J end lost 8 bases, and 9 bases lay between the germline ends. The CDR3 runs 11 residues.

The chain recombines TRBV19 with TRBJ2-7; 10 nucleotides agree with TRBD2. Looked up from germline, CDR1 is LNHDA and CDR2 is SQIVND (reference sequence). This CDR3 contains 15 residues. V lost 4 bases and J lost 1; bases outside the gene matches: 4. The CDR3 DNA reads as TGTGCCAGTAGTAAGCTAGCGGGAGAATCCTACGAGCAGTACTTC. This encodes CASSKLAGESYEQYF. Drawing the rest from reference TRBV19 and TRBJ2-7, the complete variable domain is DGGITQSPKYLFRKEGQNVTLSCEQNLNHDAMYWYRQDPGQGLRLIYYSQIVNDFQKGDIAEGYSVSREKKESFPLTVTSAQKNPTAFYLCASSKLAGESYEQYFGPGTRLTVT.

The table lists this clone with a count of one. The rearrangement joins TRBV27 to TRBJ2-3; D remains ambiguous. Germline assignment: CDR1 MNHEY and CDR2 SMNVEV (reference sequence). CDR3 length: 13 amino acids. V lost 4 bases, J lost 2 bases, and 7 bases lay in between. DNA of the CDR3: TGTGCCAGCAGTTCCCCCCCCACAGATACGCAGTATTTT. Its translation is CASSSPPTDTQYF.

The chain joins TRBV7-8 to TRBJ1-3; D unclear. This CDR3 has 15 residues. Germline CDR1 SGHVS, CDR2 FQNEAQ. The V gene lost 5 bases and the J gene lost 0 bases, with 11 bases spanning the gap. The CDR3 loop is CASSPPGTSGNTIYF. The CDR3 coding sequence is TGTGCCAGCAGCCCGCCAGGCACCTCTGGAAACACCATATATTTT.

This clone appeared once. The chain recombines TRBV11-1 with TRBJ2-3; D is uncertain. V was shortened by 5 bases and J by 2 bases, with 14 bases between the two germline ends. Germline CDR1 is SGHAT and CDR2 is FQDESV (reference sequence). This CDR3 contains 15 residues. The CDR3 spells CASSIDSLPTDTQYF. CDR3 DNA sequence: TGTGCCAGCAGCATCGACTCCTTACCCACAGATACGCAGTATTTT. Filled out from reference TRBV11-1 and TRBJ2-3, the complete variable domain reads EAEVAQSPRYKITEKSQAVAFWCDPISGHATLYWYRQILGQGPELLVQFQDESVVDDSQLPKDRFSAERLKGVDSTLKIQPAELGDSAMYLCASSIDSLPTDTQYFGPGTRLTVL.

This sequence joins TRBV29-1 and TRBJ1-2; D gene ambiguous. This CDR3 contains 11 residues. Germline V lookup: CDR1 SQVTM, CDR2 ANQGSEA. The V end lost 6 bases, the J end lost 2 bases, and 7 bases lay between the germline ends. CDR3: CSVQNNYGYTF. Here the CDR3 DNA reads TGCAGCGTACAGAACAACTATGGCTACACCTTC.

This chain links TRBV28 with TRBJ1-1; D is undetermined. The CDR3 is 15 residues long. The V end was cut by 5 bases, the J end by 0 bases, with 13 bases between. CDR1 MDHEN and CDR2 SYDVKM come from the germline V gene. CDR3 sequence (DNA): TGTGCCAGCAGTCCCCCATTTCGGATGAACACTGAAGCTTTCTTT. Translation gives CASSPPFRMNTEAFF.

The chain recombines TRBV30 with TRBJ2-7, with TRBD2 identical over 15 bases. The CDR3 runs to 17 residues. Germline CDR1 reads GTSNPN; CDR2 reads SVGIG (reference sequence). Germline trimming cut 3 bases from V and 5 bases from J; bases unmatched to any gene: 11. The CDR3 loop reads CAWRRFGGLAGGHEQYF. CDR3 coding DNA: TGTGCCTGGAGGAGGTTTGGCGGACTAGCGGGAGGGCACGAGCAGTACTTC.

The chain has TRBV5-1 and TRBJ2-4; D call uncertain. This CDR3 contains 14 residues. V was clipped by 0 bases and J by 7 bases, with 11 bases between them. Germline CDR1 SGHRS, CDR2 YFSETQ. The CDR3 region has the DNA TGCGCCAGCAGCTTGGACGGCAGCCTTAACATTCAGTACTTC. This encodes CASSLDGSLNIQYF. Full variable domain (outside the CDR3, taken from reference TRBV5-1 and TRBJ2-4): KAGVTQTPRYLIKTRGQQVTLSCSPISGHRSVSWYQQTPGQGLQFLFEYFSETQRNKGNFPGRFSGRQFSNSRSEMNVSTLELGDSALYLCASSLDGSLNIQYFGAGTRLSVL.

The chain employs TRBV5-1 and TRBJ2-2, with 10 bases fitting TRBD2. Unmatched junction bases numbered 5, after V lost 0 bases and J lost 6 bases. The CDR3 runs 16 residues. Per the germline V gene, CDR1 is SGHRS and CDR2 is YFSETQ. This CDR3 is CASSLDPSGRSGELFF. In DNA form, the CDR3 reads TGCGCCAGCAGCTTGGACCCTAGCGGGAGATCCGGGGAGCTGTTTTTT. Drawing the rest from reference TRBV5-1 and TRBJ2-2, the complete variable domain is KAGVTQTPRYLIKTRGQQVTLSCSPISGHRSVSWYQQTPGQGLQFLFEYFSETQRNKGNFPGRFSGRQFSNSRSEMNVSTLELGDSALYLCASSLDPSGRSGELFFGEGSRLTVL.

V is TRBV6-4 and J is TRBJ1-5; D might be TRBD1 (6 bases). The V gene's germline CDR1 is MRHNA and CDR2 SNTAGT. This CDR3 contains 14 residues. V shed 6 bases and J shed 6 bases, with 15 bases lying between them. The CDR3 nucleotides are TGTGCCAGCAGCGTACAGGGATTGCTTCAGCCCCAGCATTTT. It specifies CASSVQGLLQPQHF.

CDR3 region: CASSKGCVWEGFTDTQYF. The DNA for the CDR3 is TGTGCCAGCAGCAAAGGTTGTGTTTGGGAGGGGTTCACAGATACGCAGTATTTT. The chain carries TRBV21-1 and TRBJ2-3; the D call TRBD2 from the table was never checked on the DNA. TRBV21-1 is classified as a pseudogene. The CDR3 covers 18 residues.

The chain couples TRBV7-9 to TRBJ2-2, with a tentative D call TRBD1 (6 bases). V lost 4 bases and J 6 bases, leaving 6 bases between the germline ends. CDR3 size: 12 residues. CDR1 is SEHNR and CDR2 is FQNEAQ in the germline V gene (reference sequence). CDR3 in DNA: TGTGCCAGCAGCTGGGGGCCCGGGGAGCTGTTTTTT. It specifies CASSWGPGELFF.

The V gene is TRBV5-1, the J gene TRBJ1-1; 8 nucleotides align to TRBD1. J gave up 4 bases and V 7 bases, and 9 bases lay outside the gene matches. CDR1 is SGHRS, CDR2 YFSETQ, per germline. The CDR3 sequence is 14 residues long. The chain's CDR3 is CASAPGGGGTEAFF. The CDR3 DNA follows: TGCGCCAGCGCCCCAGGGGGCGGAGGCACTGAAGCTTTCTTT.

The chain couples TRBV5-6 to TRBJ1-1, with D unresolved. Germline V CDR1 and CDR2: SGHDT, YYEEEE. Between the trimmed V and J ends, which lost 2 bases and 0 bases, there was a span of 8 bases. This CDR3 is built from 14 residues. The CDR3 region is CASSFERLNTEAFF. The CDR3 DNA reads as TGTGCCAGCAGCTTTGAGAGATTGAACACTGAAGCTTTCTTT.

This clone has only one observation. The V and J genes are TRBV10-2 and TRBJ2-7; D may be TRBD1 (6 bases). CDR3 size: 13 residues. Germline CDR1 WSHSY, CDR2 SAAADI. V was clipped by 8 bases and J by 0 bases, with 11 bases between them. The CDR3 DNA is TGCGCCAGCGCAGGGGCCTACTCCTACGAGCAGTACTTC. Its translation: CASAGAYSYEQYF.

This chain uses TRBV4-1 with TRBJ1-1; D ambiguous. Between the trimmed V and J ends, which lost 1 base and 6 bases, there was a span of 15 bases. In germline, CDR1 is MGHRA, CDR2 YSYEKL. This CDR3 is 15 amino acids long. The CDR3: CASSQGLQQWAEAFF. As DNA, the CDR3 is TGCGCCAGCAGCCAAGGATTACAGCAGTGGGCTGAAGCTTTCTTT.

This clone was observed a few times. This chain uses TRBV5-6 with TRBJ2-5, with 11 bases aligning to TRBD2. V shed 0 bases, J shed 5 bases, and the junction held 6 bases outside the gene matches. Per the germline V gene, CDR1 is SGHDT and CDR2 is YYEEEE. The CDR3 is 16 amino acids. The CDR3: CASSLGLAGGGETQYF. The CDR3 DNA sequence: TGTGCCAGCAGCTTGGGTCTAGCGGGAGGCGGGGAGACCCAGTACTTC.

CDR3 amino acids: CASSLNRSPGANVLTF. Here the CDR3 DNA reads TGTGCCAGCAGTTTAAATCGGTCACCTGGGGCCAACGTCCTGACTTTC. The V gene is TRBV27, the J gene TRBJ2-6; D is unclear. V was shortened by 2 bases and J by 2 bases, with 10 bases between the two germline ends. Germline-derived CDR1 and CDR2 are MNHEY and SMNVEV (reference sequence). CDR3 length equals 16 residues.

About this clone: A junction boundary mismatches the germline segment, possibly from a read error. Other DNA sequences of this sample code for an identical CDR3. V gene TRBV30 combines with J gene TRBJ2-1; perhaps D is TRBD1 or TRBD2 (6 bases each). The length of the CDR3 is 16 residues. CDR1 and CDR2 from the germline V gene are GTSNPN and SVGIG (reference sequence). The CDR3 DNA reads as TGCGCCTGGACCCAAGGGGGGTGGAGCTCCTACAATGAGCAGTTCTTC. Its translation is CAWTQGGWSSYNEQFF.

The chain couples TRBV5-4 to TRBJ2-7; D is possibly TRBD1 or TRBD2 (5 bases each). Germline-derived CDR1 and CDR2 are SGHNT and YYREEE (reference sequence). Deletions cut 3 bases from V and 4 bases from J, with 17 bases between. The CDR3 covers 15 residues. The CDR3 here is CASSWDGLGGYEQYF. The CDR3 nucleotides are TGTGCCAGCAGCTGGGACGGATTAGGCGGTTACGAGCAGTACTTC.

The V gene is TRBV13, the J gene TRBJ2-2, with 11 bases lining up with TRBD2. V lost 4 bases, J lost 3 bases, and 4 bases stayed unmatched. The length of the CDR3 is 16 residues. Germline assignment: CDR1 PRHDT and CDR2 FYEKMQ (reference sequence). Here the CDR3 reads CASSWRTSGYTGELFF. The CDR3 DNA is TGTGCCAGCAGCTGGCGGACTAGCGGGTACACCGGGGAGCTGTTTTTT.

V is TRBV27 and J is TRBJ1-2, with D hard to call. Germline values: CDR1 MNHEY, CDR2 SMNVEV (reference sequence). CDR3 size: 14 residues. The ends were cut back, 3 bases at V and 8 bases at J, with 16 bases in the middle. As DNA, the CDR3 is TGTGCCAGCAGTTTTAGGCAGAGCTCTCGGGGCTACACCTTC. Amino acids: CASSFRQSSRGYTF.

The CDR3 sequence: CASSSIQGYNEQFF. The CDR3 bases are TGTGCCAGCAGCTCAATACAGGGGTACAATGAGCAGTTCTTC. The rearrangement uses TRBV7-6 and TRBJ2-1, with 7 bases lining up with TRBD1. Germline-derived CDR1 and CDR2 are SGHVS and FNYEAQ. V shed 4 bases and J 4 bases; nucleotides not matched to a gene: 4. The CDR3 is made up of 14 amino acids.

The chain carries TRBV4-1 and TRBJ2-7; 8 bases fit TRBD2. J gave up 0 bases and V 4 bases, and 5 bases lay outside the gene matches. The germline CDR1 and CDR2 sequences are MGHRA and YSYEKL. The CDR3 runs to 15 residues. CDR3 amino acids: CASSPSGLSSYEQYF. CDR3 nucleotides: TGCGCCAGCAGCCCTAGCGGGTTAAGCTCCTACGAGCAGTACTTC.

This rearrangement joins TRBV6-1 to TRBJ2-7, with D unresolved. The CDR3 runs 16 residues. CDR1 MNHNS and CDR2 SASEGT come from the germline V gene. Deletions cut 0 bases from V and 0 bases from J, with 12 bases between. The CDR3 sequence is CASSEAHPRSSYEQYF. For the CDR3, the DNA is TGTGCCAGCAGTGAAGCCCATCCCCGGAGCTCCTACGAGCAGTACTTC.

The chain uses TRBV10-2 and TRBJ1-1; a possible D gene is TRBD1 (5 bases). The germline CDR1 and CDR2 sequences are WSHSY and SAAADI. V lost 7 bases and J 5 bases, leaving 8 bases between the germline ends. The CDR3 has 11 residues. The CDR3 loop is CASKKGTEAFF. DNA of the CDR3: TGCGCCAGCAAGAAGGGGACTGAAGCTTTCTTT.

The rearrangement joins TRBV14 to TRBJ2-6; possibly TRBD1 for D (5 bases). Germline CDR1 is SGHDN and CDR2 is FVKESK. V was shortened by 6 bases and J by 1 base, with 10 bases between the two germline ends. This CDR3 contains 15 residues. CDR3 DNA sequence: TGTGCCAGCAGGGACACAGGATCTGGGGCCAACGTCCTGACTTTC. Protein: CASRDTGSGANVLTF.